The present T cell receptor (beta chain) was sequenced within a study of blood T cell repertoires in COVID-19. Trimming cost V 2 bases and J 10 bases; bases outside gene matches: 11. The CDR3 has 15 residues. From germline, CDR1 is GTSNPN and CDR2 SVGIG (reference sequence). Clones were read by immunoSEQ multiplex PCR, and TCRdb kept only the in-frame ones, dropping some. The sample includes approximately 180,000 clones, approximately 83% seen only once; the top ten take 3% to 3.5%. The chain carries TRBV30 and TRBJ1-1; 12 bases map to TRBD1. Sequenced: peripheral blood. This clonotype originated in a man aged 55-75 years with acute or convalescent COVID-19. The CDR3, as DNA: TGTGCCTGGAGTTCGATCGGGACAGGGGGCGGAGGAGCTTTCTTT. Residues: CAWSSIGTGGGGAFF.